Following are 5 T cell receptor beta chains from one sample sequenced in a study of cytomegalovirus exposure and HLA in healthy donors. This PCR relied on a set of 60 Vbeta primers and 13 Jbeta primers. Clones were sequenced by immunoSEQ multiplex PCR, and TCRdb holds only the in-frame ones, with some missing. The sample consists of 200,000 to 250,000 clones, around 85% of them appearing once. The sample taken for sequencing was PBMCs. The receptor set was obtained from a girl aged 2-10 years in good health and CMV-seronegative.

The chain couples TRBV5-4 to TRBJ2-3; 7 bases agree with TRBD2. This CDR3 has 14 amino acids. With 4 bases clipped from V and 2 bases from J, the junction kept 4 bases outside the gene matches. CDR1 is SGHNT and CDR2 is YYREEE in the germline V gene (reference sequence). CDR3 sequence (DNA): TGTGCCAGCAGCGCGGGGGAACTCACAGATACGCAGTATTTT. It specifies CASSAGELTDTQYF.

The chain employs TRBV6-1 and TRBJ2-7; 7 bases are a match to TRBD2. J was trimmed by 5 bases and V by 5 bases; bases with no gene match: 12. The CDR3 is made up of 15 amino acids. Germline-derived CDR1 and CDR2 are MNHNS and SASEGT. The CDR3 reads CASSRLSSGRDEQYF. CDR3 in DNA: TGTGCCAGCAGTCGCCTTTCCTCGGGGAGGGACGAGCAGTACTTC.

The CDR3 coding sequence is TGTGCCAGCAGCTTGTACAGGGGGAACACCGGGGAGCTGTTTTTT. It translates to CASSLYRGNTGELFF. The rearrangement links TRBV5-4 to TRBJ2-2, with 7 bases identical to TRBD1. The V and J ends lost 1 base and 1 base, in that order; junction bases with no gene match: 1. The CDR3 has 15 amino acids. Germline CDR1 is SGHNT and CDR2 is YYREEE (reference sequence).

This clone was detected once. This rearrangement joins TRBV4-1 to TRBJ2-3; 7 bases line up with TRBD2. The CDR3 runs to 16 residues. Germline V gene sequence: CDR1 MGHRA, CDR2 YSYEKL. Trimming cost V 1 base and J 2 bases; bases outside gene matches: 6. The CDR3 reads CASSQGPSGATDTQYF. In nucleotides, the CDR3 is TGCGCCAGCAGCCAAGGTCCGAGCGGGGCCACAGATACGCAGTATTTT.

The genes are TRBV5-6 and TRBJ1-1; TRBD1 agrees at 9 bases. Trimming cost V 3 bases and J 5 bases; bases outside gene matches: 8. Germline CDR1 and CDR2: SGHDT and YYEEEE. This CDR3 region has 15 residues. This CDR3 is CASSSDRDRVTEAFF. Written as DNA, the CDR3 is TGTGCCAGCAGCTCAGACCGGGACAGGGTTACTGAAGCTTTCTTT.